This T cell receptor beta chain is from a study of blood T cell repertoires in COVID-19. Background on the study: The United States, Italy and Spain supplied acute and convalescent COVID-19 samples.

Here immunoSEQ multiplex PCR was the method, and the copy in TCRdb shows in-frame clones only, minus some. This table holds roughly 240,000 clones, under 90% found once. Participants had their cohort set by participant-reported clinical history. This TCR was sampled from a woman in her 40s who had been exposed to COVID-19. Sequences were obtained from PBMCs or T cells enriched from blood (not recorded which).

For the CDR3, the DNA is TGTGCCAGCAGCTTCTCACTAGCGGGGGGGCACAATGAGCAGTTCTTC. Translated, it gives CASSFSLAGGHNEQFF. The V call is TRBV7-2, the J call TRBJ2-1, with 13 bases fitting TRBD2. Trimming removed 3 bases from V and 5 bases from J; junction bases left unmatched: 4. CDR1 and CDR2 (germline): SGHTA, FQGNSA. This CDR3 is 16 amino acids long.